The 14 T cell receptor beta chains below all came from one sample that was sequenced in a study of T cell changes during pregnancy in multiple sclerosis. Generated by immunoSEQ multiplex PCR, the TCRdb table keeps only in-frame clones and is missing some. The sample shows tens of thousands of clones, about 90% of them seen only once. Sequenced material: peripheral blood, taken in the first trimester of pregnancy. The receptors shown here come from a female donor in good health, enrolled as a control in a pregnancy study.

V and J are TRBV9 and TRBJ1-2, with TRBD1 as a possible D gene (5 bases). V was pared by 4 bases and J by 7 bases, with 17 bases between. The CDR3 consists of 14 residues. Germline V gene lookup returns CDR1 SGDLS and CDR2 YYNGEE. The CDR3 nucleotides are TGTGCCAGCAGCATTCACGCAGGGTCTGGTGGCTACACCTTC. It encodes CASSIHAGSGGYTF.

The J gene is TRBJ2-5, the V gene TRBV7-8; unclear D gene. The length of the CDR3 is 14 residues. The V end lost 1 base, the J end lost 2 bases, and 8 bases lay between the germline ends. Germline CDR1 is SGHVS and CDR2 is FQNEAQ. CDR3 in DNA: TGTGCCAGCAGCTTAGTGACAATACAAGAGACCCAGTACTTC. Its protein product is CASSLVTIQETQYF.

This clone appeared once. This chain uses TRBV6-5 with TRBJ1-1, with 8 bases lining up with TRBD1. The V gene end was trimmed by 5 bases and the J gene end by 0 bases; junction bases not matched to a gene: 2. CDR1 is MNHEY and CDR2 is SVGAGI in the germline V gene. CDR3 length: 14 residues. The CDR3 DNA reads as TGTGCCAGCAGTAGGACAGGGATGAACACTGAAGCTTTCTTT. Translated: CASSRTGMNTEAFF.

The chain carries TRBV6-6 and TRBJ2-2, with 7 bases identical to TRBD2. The CDR3 loop spans 16 amino acids. Germline CDR1 is MNHNY and CDR2 is SVGAGI (reference sequence). Trimming cost V 8 bases and J 6 bases; bases outside gene matches: 15. DNA for the CDR3: TGTGCCAGCGGCTCCCCCGGACTAGGCTTTCCCGGGGAGCTGTTTTTT. It encodes CASGSPGLGFPGELFF.

The CDR3 DNA reads TGTGCCACACAACAGGCTCCGACGTTTGGAAACACCATATATTTT. Protein sequence: CATQQAPTFGNTIYF. V is TRBV2 and J is TRBJ1-3, with D perhaps matching TRBD1 (5 bases). CDR3 size: 15 residues. Germline V lookup: CDR1 SNHLY, CDR2 FYNNEI. V lost 10 bases to trimming and J lost 3 bases, with 19 bases between them. Full variable domain (missing parts from reference TRBV2 and TRBJ1-3): EPEVTQTPSHQVTQMGQEVILRCVPISNHLYFYWYRQILGQKVEFLVSFYNNEISEKSEIFDDQFSVERPDGSNFTLKIRSTKLEDSAMYFCATQQAPTFGNTIYFGEGSWLTVV.

The chain employs TRBV5-1 and TRBJ2-7, with TRBD1 as a possible D gene (6 bases). The V gene lost 4 bases and the J gene lost 4 bases, with 9 bases spanning the gap. This CDR3 has 12 amino acids. Per the germline V gene, CDR1 is SGHRS and CDR2 is YFSETQ. The CDR3 DNA reads as TGCGCCAGCAGCGGGGGCCTTTACGAGCAGTACTTC. This gives the protein CASSGGLYEQYF.

J is TRBJ2-2 and V is TRBV9, with D possibly TRBD2 on 6 matching bases. Trimming pared 0 bases from V and 4 bases from J, leaving 16 bases between. This CDR3 contains 17 residues. CDR1 is SGDLS and CDR2 is YYNGEE in the germline V gene. CDR3 DNA sequence: TGTGCCAGCAGCGTAGACGGTGGGACTCAGATCACCGGGGAGCTGTTTTTT. Amino acid sequence: CASSVDGGTQITGELFF.

V gene TRBV4-1 combines with J gene TRBJ2-7, with 9 bases fitting TRBD1. The CDR3 spans 15 residues. V was pared by 1 base and J by 3 bases, with 4 bases of the junction left unmatched. Germline V gene lookup returns CDR1 MGHRA and CDR2 YSYEKL. For the CDR3, the DNA is TGCGCCAGCAGCCAAGGTGGACAGGGGAACTACGAGCAGTACTTC. It translates to CASSQGGQGNYEQYF.

This rearrangement joins TRBV14 to TRBJ1-6, with a weak D call TRBD1 (6 bases). The CDR3 length is 15 residues. CDR1 is SGHDN and CDR2 is FVKESK in the germline V gene. Trimming cost V 4 bases and J 9 bases, with 16 bases left between them. The CDR3 DNA sequence: TGTGCCAGCAGCCTAGGAGCAGGGGCTAGTTCACCCCTCCACTTT. The encoded protein is CASSLGAGASSPLHF.

The V call is TRBV19, the J call TRBJ2-2; TRBD2 is a possible D gene (5 bases). Germline V gives CDR1 LNHDA, CDR2 SQIVND (reference sequence). The CDR3 has 12 amino acids. V was pared by 8 bases and J by 7 bases, with 11 bases between. The CDR3 sequence is CASRLAGGELFF. The CDR3 region has the DNA TGTGCCAGTCGCCTAGCCGGCGGGGAGCTGTTTTTT.

J is TRBJ2-7 and V is TRBV7-2, with 7 bases lining up with TRBD1. Trimming removed 5 bases from V and 2 bases from J; junction bases left unmatched: 6. The CDR3 covers 14 residues. Per the germline V gene, CDR1 is SGHTA and CDR2 is FQGNSA. Written as DNA, the CDR3 is TGTGCCAGCAGCGCCTCACAGGGGCCCTACGAGCAGTACTTC. Amino acids: CASSASQGPYEQYF.

The chain carries TRBV18 and TRBJ2-3, with 8 bases lining up with TRBD2. Germline V gene lookup returns CDR1 KGHSH and CDR2 LQKENI. This CDR3 is built from 16 residues. With V trimmed by 1 base and J by 5 bases, 8 bases remained unmatched. In nucleotides, the CDR3 is TGTGCCAGCTCACCACGGACTAGCTATTCGGGAGATACGCAGTATTTT. As protein: CASSPRTSYSGDTQYF.

Comments on this clone: Other nucleotide sequences in the sample specify the same CDR3. This chain links TRBV9 with TRBJ1-1; D is unresolved. Germline CDR1 and CDR2: SGDLS and YYNGEE. The CDR3 length is 14 residues. The V and J ends lost 0 bases and 1 base respectively, with 7 bases between them. In nucleotides, the CDR3 is TGTGCCAGCAGCGTAGGCCGGGGGAACACTGAAGCTTTCTTT. It yields the protein CASSVGRGNTEAFF.

In DNA, the CDR3 is TGTGCCATCGAGACAGGGGCAGGGGAGCAGTACTTC. Protein sequence: CAIETGAGEQYF. The chain links TRBV27 to TRBJ2-7; TRBD1 agrees at 8 bases. The J segment lost 7 bases and the V segment lost 10 bases, leaving 9 bases of the junction unmatched. The CDR3 extends over 12 amino acids. Germline CDR1 and CDR2: MNHEY and SMNVEV (reference sequence).